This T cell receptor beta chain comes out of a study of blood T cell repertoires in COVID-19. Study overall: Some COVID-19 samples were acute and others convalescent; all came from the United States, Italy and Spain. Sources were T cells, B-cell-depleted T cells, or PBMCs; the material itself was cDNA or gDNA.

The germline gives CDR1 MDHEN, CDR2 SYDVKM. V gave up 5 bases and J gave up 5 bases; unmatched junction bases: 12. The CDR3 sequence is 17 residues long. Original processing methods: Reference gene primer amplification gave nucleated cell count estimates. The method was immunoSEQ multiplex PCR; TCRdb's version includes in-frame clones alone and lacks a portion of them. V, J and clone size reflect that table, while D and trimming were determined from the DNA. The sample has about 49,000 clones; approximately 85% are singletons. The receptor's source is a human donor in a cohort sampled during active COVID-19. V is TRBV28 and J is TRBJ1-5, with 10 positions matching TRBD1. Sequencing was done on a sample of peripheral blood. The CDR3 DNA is TGTGCCAGCAGTCCGTTGGGGACAGGGGCAACGGATCAGCCCCAGCATTTT. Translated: CASSPLGTGATDQPQHF.